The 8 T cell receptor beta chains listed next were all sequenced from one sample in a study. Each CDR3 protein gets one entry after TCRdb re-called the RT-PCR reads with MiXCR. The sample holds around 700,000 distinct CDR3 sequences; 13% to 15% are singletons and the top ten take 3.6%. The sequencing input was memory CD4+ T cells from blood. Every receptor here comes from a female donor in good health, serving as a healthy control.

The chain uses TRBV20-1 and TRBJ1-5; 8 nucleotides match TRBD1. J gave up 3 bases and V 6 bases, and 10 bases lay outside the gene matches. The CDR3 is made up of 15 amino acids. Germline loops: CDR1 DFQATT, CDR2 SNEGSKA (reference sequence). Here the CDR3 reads CSAIARTGLNQPQHF. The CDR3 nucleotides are TGCAGTGCAATTGCCCGGACAGGGCTCAATCAGCCCCAGCATTTT.

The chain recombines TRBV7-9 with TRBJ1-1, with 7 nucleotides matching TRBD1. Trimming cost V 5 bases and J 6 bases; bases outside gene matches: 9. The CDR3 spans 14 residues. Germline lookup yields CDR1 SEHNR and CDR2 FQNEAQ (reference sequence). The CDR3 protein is CASSAQGGLSEAFF. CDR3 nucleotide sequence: TGTGCCAGCAGCGCCCAGGGGGGATTGTCTGAAGCTTTCTTT.

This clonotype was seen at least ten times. The CDR3 is CASRPGQGLNTEAFF. The DNA of the CDR3 is TGTGCCAGCAGGCCTGGACAGGGGTTGAACACTGAAGCTTTCTTT. This chain connects TRBV27 to TRBJ1-1; 9 bases fit TRBD1. The CDR3 runs 15 residues. Germline V gene sequence: CDR1 MNHEY, CDR2 SMNVEV (reference sequence). The V gene end was trimmed by 6 bases and the J gene end by 0 bases; junction bases not matched to a gene: 5.

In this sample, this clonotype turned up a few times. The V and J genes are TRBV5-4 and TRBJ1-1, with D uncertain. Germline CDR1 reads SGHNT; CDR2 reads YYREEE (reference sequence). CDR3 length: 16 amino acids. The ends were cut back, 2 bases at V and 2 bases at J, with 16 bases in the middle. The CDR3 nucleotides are TGTGCCAGCAGCTTCTTTCTCCCCAGTGACAACACTGAAGCTTTCTTT. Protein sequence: CASSFFLPSDNTEAFF.

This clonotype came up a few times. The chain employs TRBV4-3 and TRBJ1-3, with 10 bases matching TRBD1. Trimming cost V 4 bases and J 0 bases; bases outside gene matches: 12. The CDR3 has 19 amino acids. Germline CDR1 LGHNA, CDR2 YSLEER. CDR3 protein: CASSLGTGALRTSGNTIYF. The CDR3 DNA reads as TGCGCCAGCAGCCTCGGGACAGGGGCGCTCCGGACCTCTGGAAACACCATATATTTT.

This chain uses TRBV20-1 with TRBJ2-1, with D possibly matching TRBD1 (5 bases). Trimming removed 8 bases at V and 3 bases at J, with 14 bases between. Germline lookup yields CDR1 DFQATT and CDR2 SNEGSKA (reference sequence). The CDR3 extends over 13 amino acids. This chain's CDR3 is CSSDSPGYNEQFF. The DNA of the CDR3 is TGCAGTTCCGACAGCCCTGGCTACAATGAGCAGTTCTTC.

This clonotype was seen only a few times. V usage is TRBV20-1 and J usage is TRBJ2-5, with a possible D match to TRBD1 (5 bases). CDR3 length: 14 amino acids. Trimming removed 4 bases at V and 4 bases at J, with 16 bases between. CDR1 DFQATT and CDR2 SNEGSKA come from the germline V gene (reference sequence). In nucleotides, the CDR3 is TGCAGTGCTATAATCCCCCAGCAGGGAGAGACCCAGTACTTC. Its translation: CSAIIPQQGETQYF.

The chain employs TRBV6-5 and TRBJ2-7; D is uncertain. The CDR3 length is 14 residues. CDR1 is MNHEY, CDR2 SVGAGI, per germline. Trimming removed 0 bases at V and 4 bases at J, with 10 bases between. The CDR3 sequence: CASSYSTSFYEQYF. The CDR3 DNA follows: TGTGCCAGCAGTTACTCTACCAGCTTTTACGAGCAGTACTTC.